This T cell receptor beta chain comes out of a study of T cell responses to AZD1222 COVID-19 vaccine. General study results and limits: No repertoire was sampled before or during the peak T cell response, only after it. Vaccine-associated CD4 TCRs spanned spike, dominant at 160-218 and 743-854. Donors were mostly white British, more females; clonal diversity possibly underestimated.

Note on this clone: Antigen: not known. One junction end disagrees with the germline gene, perhaps due to a read error.

Some clones are missing from TCRdb's copy, which holds only in-frame ones; the method was immunoSEQ multiplex PCR. This sample carries 100,000 to 150,000 clones, around 92% of them seen once, and the ten largest clones take over 7.5%. This CDR3 contains 16 residues. From germline, CDR1 is SSHAT and CDR2 FNYEAQ (reference sequence). The genes are TRBV7-7 and TRBJ2-3, with a weak D call TRBD2 (6 bases). Sequences were derived from peripheral blood, sampled 28 days after the second AZD1222 dose. This TCR was sampled from an adult who received the AZD1222 COVID-19 vaccine. CDR3 loop: CASSRGYLKRTDTQYF. CDR3 nucleotides: TGTGCTAGCAGCCGGGGGTACCTTAAACGCACAGATACGCAGTATTTT.